The 10 T cell receptor beta chains below come from one sample, sequenced in a study of graft-versus-host responses after intestinal transplantation. Libraries were prepared by immunoSEQ multiplex PCR; TCRdb keeps only in-frame clonotypes and omits some of them. This table holds around 120,000 clones, approximately 95% found once. These TCRs are of unknown antigen specificity. The sample in question was unstimulated CD8+ T cells sorted from spleen or lymph node cells, obtained before intestinal transplant. These receptors all come from a human donor who received an intestinal transplant.

The V and J genes are TRBV7-9 and TRBJ1-1; no firm D call. The CDR3 contains 14 residues. CDR1 is SEHNR, CDR2 FQNEAQ, per germline (reference sequence). Trimming removed 4 bases at V and 5 bases at J, with 14 bases between. The CDR3 coding sequence is TGTGCCAGCAGCTCTAGTCCGGTTGGGACTGAAGCTTTCTTT. Amino acid sequence: CASSSSPVGTEAFF.

The rearrangement joins TRBV2 to TRBJ1-2, with D unresolved. The germline V gene encodes CDR1 SNHLY and CDR2 FYNNEI. V gave up 3 bases and J gave up 2 bases, with 7 bases separating them. The CDR3 length is 13 residues. DNA for the CDR3: TGTGCCAGCAGTGACACAGACAACTATGGCTACACCTTC. Encoded protein: CASSDTDNYGYTF.

Remarks on this clone: A junction boundary mismatches the germline segment, possibly from a read error. This chain links TRBV7-7 with TRBJ2-7, with a weak D call TRBD2 (5 bases). Germline CDR1 and CDR2: SSHAT and FNYEAQ (reference sequence). CDR3 length equals 14 residues. The CDR3 region is CASSLGTGSYEQYF. CDR3 nucleotide sequence: TGTGCTAGCAGCTTAGGAACTGGGAGCTACGAGCAGTACTTC.

This chain links TRBV9 with TRBJ2-1; 12 bases match TRBD2. The CDR3 spans 14 residues. Germline V lookup: CDR1 SGDLS, CDR2 YYNGEE. The V gene end was trimmed by 3 bases and the J gene end by 15 bases; junction bases not matched to a gene: 10. The CDR3 here is CASSGTRLAGVAFF. CDR3 bases: TGTGCCAGCAGCGGGACCAGACTAGCGGGAGTGGCGTTCTTC.

The CDR3 DNA is TGTGCCAGCAGCTCGGCCCTCTCTGGAAACACCATATATTTT. This translates into CASSSALSGNTIYF. This chain connects TRBV5-6 to TRBJ1-3; D is undetermined. V lost 3 bases and J 0 bases, leaving 7 bases between the germline ends. This CDR3 is built from 14 residues. CDR1 and CDR2 from the germline V gene are SGHDT and YYEEEE.

The rearrangement links TRBV18 to TRBJ1-1; TRBD1 is a possible D gene (5 bases). The length of the CDR3 is 15 residues. Trimming took 2 bases from V and 3 from J, leaving 13 bases between them. Germline CDR1 is KGHSH and CDR2 is LQKENI. This CDR3 reads CASSPGTGRYTEAFF. CDR3 nucleotide sequence: TGTGCCAGCTCACCAGGAACGGGACGGTACACTGAAGCTTTCTTT.

As for this clone: Other DNA sequences of this sample code for an identical CDR3. The J gene is TRBJ2-7, the V gene TRBV9, with a possible D match to TRBD1 (5 bases). CDR1 and CDR2 (germline): SGDLS, YYNGEE. This CDR3 has 12 amino acids. The V end was cut by 3 bases, the J end by 4 bases, with 8 bases between. Here the CDR3 DNA reads TGTGCCAGCAGCGGCGACAGTTACGAGCAGTACTTC. The encoded protein is CASSGDSYEQYF. Using reference TRBV9 and TRBJ2-7 for the parts outside the CDR3, the full variable domain is DSGVTQTPKHLITATGQRVTLRCSPRSGDLSVYWYQQSLDQGLQFLIQYYNGEERAKGNILERFSAQQFPDLHSELNLSSLELGDSALYFCASSGDSYEQYFGPGTRLTVT.

CDR3 DNA: TGTGCCAGCAGCCAAGATCCCTTCCCAGGGACTGGGGCCAACGTCCTGACTTTC. It codes for CASSQDPFPGTGANVLTF. The chain couples TRBV4-2 to TRBJ2-6, with a possible D match to TRBD1 (5 bases). CDR3 length: 18 residues. CDR1 is LGHNA and CDR2 is YNFKEQ in the germline V gene. V was shortened by 0 bases and J by 2 bases, with 14 bases between the two germline ends.

This rearrangement joins TRBV9 to TRBJ2-1; possibly TRBD2 for D (6 bases). The CDR3 runs 14 residues. The V and J ends lost 4 bases and 8 bases respectively, with 16 bases between them. In germline, CDR1 is SGDLS, CDR2 YYNGEE. The CDR3 here is CASSLRGSGDEQFF. The DNA of the CDR3 is TGTGCCAGCAGCCTACGCGGTAGCGGTGATGAGCAGTTCTTC.

This chain joins TRBV7-9 and TRBJ2-3; 8 bases line up with TRBD2. The J segment lost 5 bases and the V segment lost 4 bases, leaving 8 bases of the junction unmatched. Germline CDR1 is SEHNR and CDR2 is FQNEAQ (reference sequence). The CDR3 is 15 residues long. The CDR3 sequence is CASSSPGLVLDTQYF. CDR3 nucleotide sequence: TGTGCCAGCAGCTCCCCGGGACTAGTGTTAGATACGCAGTATTTT.